These 15 T cell receptor beta chains were sequenced from one sample in a study of blood T cells in healthy people across ages (dated by TCRdb to between 2014 and 2016). The library came from 5' RACE. Sequencing was performed on an Illumina HiSeq 2500. A second PCR of about 6 to 12 cycles was run with a J-beta primer mix and a sample-barcoded 5' primer. TCRdb trimmed the raw reads at Q25, called clones with MiXCR and kept productive beta chains. All rows with the same CDR3 protein become a single entry with the most common DNA and genes. The sample includes about 580,000 distinct CDR3 sequences, with around 50% observed a single time. In total, the top ten clones hold around 23% of the sample. Sequencing used blood. Receptors were obtained from an elderly man in good health.

Comment on this clonotype: This may stem from a read error, because a much larger clone lies one nucleotide away. The chain recombines TRBV6-5 with TRBJ2-1; 8 positions agree with TRBD1. The V gene's germline CDR1 is MNHEY and CDR2 SVGAGI. The CDR3 contains 13 residues. In DNA, the CDR3 is TGTGCCGGCAGTTCGACAGGGGTCAATGAGCAGTTCTTC. Its translation: CAGSSTGVNEQFF.

This chain uses TRBV7-2 with TRBJ2-7; D could derive from TRBD1 or TRBD2 (6 bases each). The CDR3 has 17 amino acids. The V gene's germline CDR1 is SGHTA and CDR2 FQGNSA. V dropped 4 bases and J dropped 1 base, with 20 bases sitting between them. The CDR3 region has the DNA TGTGCCAGCAGCTCTCAAGGGGGGCGCAACCATTCCTACGAGCAGTACTTC. This sequence encodes CASSSQGGRNHSYEQYF.

The gene calls are TRBV10-3 and TRBJ2-7; no firm D call. V lost 3 bases and J lost 7, with 13 bases in between. Germline V gene data show CDR1 as ENHRY and CDR2 as SYGVKD. The CDR3 sequence is 13 residues long. The CDR3: CAISEPAVREQYF. CDR3 nucleotide sequence: TGTGCCATCAGTGAACCGGCGGTGAGAGAGCAGTACTTC.

This clonotype occurred once. The rearrangement links TRBV5-1 to TRBJ2-3; D gene uncertain. V lost 3 bases and J lost 0, with 8 bases in between. The CDR3 loop spans 14 amino acids. Per the germline V gene, CDR1 is SGHRS and CDR2 is YFSETQ. The CDR3 DNA reads TGCGCCAGCAGCTGGCAGGACAGCACAGATACGCAGTATTTT. It yields the protein CASSWQDSTDTQYF.

The chain recombines TRBV7-9 with TRBJ1-1; D perhaps matches TRBD1 (5 bases). Germline V gene data show CDR1 as SEHNR and CDR2 as FQNEAQ (reference sequence). Trimming removed 3 bases from V and 6 bases from J, with 17 bases in between. The CDR3 is 15 residues long. CDR3 region: CASSLGQGSEAEAFF. CDR3 sequence (DNA): TGTGCCAGCAGCTTGGGGCAGGGATCAGAGGCTGAAGCTTTCTTT. The whole variable domain, remainder taken from reference TRBV7-9 and TRBJ1-1, is DTGVSQNPRHKITKRGQNVTFRCDPISEHNRLYWYRQTLGQGPEFLTYFQNEAQLEKSRLLSDRFSAERPKGSFSTLEIQRTEQGDSAMYLCASSLGQGSEAEAFFGQGTRLTVV.

This chain connects TRBV4-3 to TRBJ1-2; tentatively, D is TRBD1 (6 bases). The V end lost 0 bases, the J end lost 6 bases, and 8 bases lay between the germline ends. Germline V gene data show CDR1 as LGHNA and CDR2 as YSLEER. CDR3 length: 13 residues. The CDR3 sequence: CASSQETGHGYTF. DNA of the CDR3: TGCGCCAGCAGCCAAGAGACAGGCCATGGCTACACCTTC.

The gene calls are TRBV29-1 and TRBJ2-4; 8 bases agree with TRBD1. The V and J ends lost 7 bases and 1 base, in that order; junction bases with no gene match: 12. Germline V CDR1 and CDR2: SQVTM, ANQGSEA. The CDR3 has 16 amino acids. The CDR3 reads CSALDRESMAKNIQYF. CDR3 DNA: TGCAGCGCCTTGGACAGGGAATCGATGGCCAAAAACATTCAGTACTTC.

The genes are TRBV5-1 and TRBJ2-1, with 7 bases that match TRBD2. The CDR3 has 13 residues. The ends lost 0 bases at V and 15 bases at J; junction bases unmatched: 9. CDR1 and CDR2 (germline): SGHRS, YFSETQ. CDR3: CASSLEVREVWFF. The CDR3 region has the DNA TGCGCCAGCAGCTTGGAAGTTCGGGAGGTATGGTTCTTC.

The chain has TRBV20-1 and TRBJ2-1; maybe TRBD1 (5 bases). The assigned J gene may be wrong: the sequence end matches TRBJ2-7 better. The germline CDR1 and CDR2 sequences are DFQATT and SNEGSKA (reference sequence). The CDR3 spans 12 residues. CDR3 bases: TGCAGTGTATCACAGGCCTACAATGAGCAGTACTTC. Translation: CSVSQAYNEQYF.

The chain employs TRBV7-9 and TRBJ2-7; 7 bases align to TRBD1. The CDR3 has 13 amino acids. The germline CDR1 and CDR2 sequences are SEHNR and FQNEAQ (reference sequence). The V gene end was trimmed by 5 bases and the J gene end by 2 bases; junction bases not matched to a gene: 3. The CDR3 DNA reads as TGTGCCAGCAGCGACGGGACAGCCTACGAGCAGTACTTC. It is translated as CASSDGTAYEQYF.

The gene calls are TRBV19 and TRBJ2-3; D might be TRBD1 (6 bases). Germline V gene data show CDR1 as LNHDA and CDR2 as SQIVND (reference sequence). Trimming shortened V by 5 bases and J by 2 bases, and 20 bases separated the two germline ends. The CDR3 sequence is 17 residues long. In DNA, the CDR3 is TGTGCCAGTAGTGCCCAAACCAGGGGCCCTTACACAGATACGCAGTATTTT. Translated, it gives CASSAQTRGPYTDTQYF.

This clonotype was detected ten times or more. This chain joins TRBV6-5 and TRBJ2-3; 10 positions match TRBD2. CDR1 MNHEY and CDR2 SVGAGI come from the germline V gene. CDR3 length equals 15 residues. The V and J ends lost 6 bases and 0 bases, in that order; junction bases with no gene match: 3. The CDR3 here is CASRGSGRSTDTQYF. Written as DNA, the CDR3 is TGTGCCAGCAGGGGTAGCGGGAGGAGCACAGATACGCAGTATTTT.

The rearrangement links TRBV20-1 to TRBJ2-5; 7 bases are shared with TRBD2. This CDR3 contains 15 residues. CDR1 is DFQATT, CDR2 SNEGSKA, per germline (reference sequence). The V and J ends lost 5 bases and 5 bases, in that order; junction bases with no gene match: 14. Here the CDR3 reads CSAPPRGGPQETQYF. CDR3 DNA: TGCAGTGCTCCTCCCCGGGGAGGGCCTCAGGAGACCCAGTACTTC.

This chain connects TRBV20-1 to TRBJ1-5, with a weak D call TRBD1 (5 bases). The length of the CDR3 is 15 residues. Germline-derived CDR1 and CDR2 are DFQATT and SNEGSKA (reference sequence). Trimming pared 5 bases from V and 2 bases from J, leaving 16 bases between. This CDR3 reads CSALSGGARNQPQHF. The CDR3 nucleotides read TGCAGTGCTCTTTCGGGAGGGGCGCGCAATCAGCCCCAGCATTTT.

The chain couples TRBV5-1 to TRBJ2-1; 12 bases match TRBD2. The junction had 7 bases not matched to a gene; V was cut back by 7 bases and J by 5 bases. From germline, CDR1 is SGHRS and CDR2 YFSETQ. The CDR3 sequence is 15 residues long. The CDR3 DNA reads TGCGCCAGCGCGTCCCTAGCGGGAGGGGACAATGAGCAGTTCTTC. Translation gives CASASLAGGDNEQFF.